This T cell receptor beta chain was identified during a study of cytomegalovirus exposure and HLA in healthy donors. Study results and limitations: By HLA locus, TCR association rates varied in a later analysis, with DRB1 showing the most and HLA-C the fewest. Most sequenced TCRs were rare (though some public TCRs occurred in many donors). More clonal expansion characterized HLA-associated TCR beta chains than equally common others in a later analysis.

The ends were cut back, 4 bases at V and 0 bases at J, with 9 bases in the middle. This CDR3 spans 14 amino acids. Germline V lookup: CDR1 GTSNPN, CDR2 SVGIG (reference sequence). As to this clone: The antigen is undetermined.

The primer mix had 60 Vbeta and 13 Jbeta primers. Sequencing was performed with immunoSEQ multiplex PCR; in TCRdb, only in-frame clones are kept and a portion is missing. Altogether about 150,000 clones are present, less than 90% being singletons, with the ten largest covering over 1.5%. This TCR derives from a man in his forties in good health and CMV-seronegative. The rearrangement joins TRBV30 to TRBJ2-2; D is undetermined. Sequencing was done on a sample of PBMCs. The CDR3 DNA follows: TGTGCCTGGATGTCGCAGGCGAACACCGGGGAGCTGTTTTTT. It translates to CAWMSQANTGELFF.